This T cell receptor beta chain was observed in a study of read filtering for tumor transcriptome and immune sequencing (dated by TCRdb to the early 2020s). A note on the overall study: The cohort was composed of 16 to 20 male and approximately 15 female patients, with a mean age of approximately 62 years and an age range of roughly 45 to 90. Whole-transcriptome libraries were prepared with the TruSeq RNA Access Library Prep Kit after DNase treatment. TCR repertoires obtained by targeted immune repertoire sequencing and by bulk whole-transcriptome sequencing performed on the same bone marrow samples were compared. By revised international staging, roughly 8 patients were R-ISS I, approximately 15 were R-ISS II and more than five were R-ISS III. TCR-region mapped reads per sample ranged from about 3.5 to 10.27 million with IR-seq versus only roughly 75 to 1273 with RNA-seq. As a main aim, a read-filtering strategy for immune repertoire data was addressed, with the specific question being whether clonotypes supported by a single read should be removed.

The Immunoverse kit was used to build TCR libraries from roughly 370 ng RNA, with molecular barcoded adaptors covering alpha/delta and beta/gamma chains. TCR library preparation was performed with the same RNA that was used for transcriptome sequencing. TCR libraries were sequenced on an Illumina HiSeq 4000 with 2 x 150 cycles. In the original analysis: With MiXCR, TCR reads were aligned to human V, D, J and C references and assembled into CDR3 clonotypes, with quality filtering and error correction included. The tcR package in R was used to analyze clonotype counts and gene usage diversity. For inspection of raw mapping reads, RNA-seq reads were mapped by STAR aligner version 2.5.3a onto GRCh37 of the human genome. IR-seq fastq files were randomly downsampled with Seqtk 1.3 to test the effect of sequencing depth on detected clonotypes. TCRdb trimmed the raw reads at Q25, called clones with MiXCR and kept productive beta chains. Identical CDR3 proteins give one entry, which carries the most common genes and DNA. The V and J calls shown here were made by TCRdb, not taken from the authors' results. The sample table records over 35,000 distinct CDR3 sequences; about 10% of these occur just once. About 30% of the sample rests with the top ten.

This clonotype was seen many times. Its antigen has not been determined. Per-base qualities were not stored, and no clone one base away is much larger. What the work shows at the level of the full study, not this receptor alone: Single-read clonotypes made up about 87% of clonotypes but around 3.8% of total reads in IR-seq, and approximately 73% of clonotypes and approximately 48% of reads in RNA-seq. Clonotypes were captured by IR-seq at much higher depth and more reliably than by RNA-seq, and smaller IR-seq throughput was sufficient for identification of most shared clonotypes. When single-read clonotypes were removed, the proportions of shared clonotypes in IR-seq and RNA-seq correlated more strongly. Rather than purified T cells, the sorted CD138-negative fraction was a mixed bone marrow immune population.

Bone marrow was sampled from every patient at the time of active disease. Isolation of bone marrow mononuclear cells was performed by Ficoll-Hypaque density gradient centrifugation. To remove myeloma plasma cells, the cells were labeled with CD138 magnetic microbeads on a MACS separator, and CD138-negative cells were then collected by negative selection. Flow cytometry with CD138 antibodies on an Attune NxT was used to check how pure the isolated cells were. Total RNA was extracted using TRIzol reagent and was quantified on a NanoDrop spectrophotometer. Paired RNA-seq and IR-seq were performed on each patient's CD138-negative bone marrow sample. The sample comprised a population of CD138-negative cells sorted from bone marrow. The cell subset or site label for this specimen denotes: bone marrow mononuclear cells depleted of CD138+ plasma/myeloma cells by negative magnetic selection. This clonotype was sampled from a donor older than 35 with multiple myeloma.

In nucleotides, the sequence is TGCGCCAGCAGCGACGACGACAGGCTGGCTGGGGCCAACGTCCTGACTTTC. This yields the protein CASSDDDRLAGANVLTF. The sequence is built from TRBV5-1 and TRBJ2-6; a tentative D call is TRBD1 (6 bases match). Trimming takes 4 bases from V and 2 bases from J, and the germline ends sit 16 bases apart. Spanning cysteine to phenylalanine, the CDR3 consists of 17 amino acids. Only the CDR3 part of the read is kept: 51 bases, read in frame from the first base. CDR1 SGHRS and CDR2 YFSETQ were looked up in the germline V gene.